The text below deals with one T cell receptor beta chain. Its antigen is still unknown. The data belong to a study of T cells expressing NK-cell markers. For the study at large: TCR beta repertoires came from sorted CD3+CD56+NKG2C+, CD3+CD56+NKG2C- and CD3+CD56-NKG2C+ T cells. Study findings and constraints: NKG2C+ dominant clonotype frequencies in over 5 donors were 1.0-7.0% of CD8+ T cells.

Germline CDR1 and CDR2: MNHEY and SMNVEV (reference sequence). This CDR3 region has 17 residues. UMIs were included in TCR beta cDNA generated by 5'RACE template switching. One entry per CDR3 protein, without DNA, is what TCRdb gives after re-calling the 5' RACE reads. The table for this sample gives 550,000 or so distinct CDR3 sequences. The J gene is TRBJ2-1, the V gene TRBV27; TCRdb returns TRBD2, unconfirmable since there is no DNA. The sample taken for sequencing was blood T cells: a sorted CD56 or NKG2C T cell subset, CD4+ or CD8+ T cells, or bulk PBMC T cells (not recorded which). This TCR was recovered from a man younger than 30 in good health. The CDR3 sequence is CASSLATGTRAYNEQFF.